A selection of T cell receptor beta chains follows, all from one sample in a study of OX40 agonist ivuxolimab in advanced cancers. The protocol was immunoSEQ multiplex PCR, while the TCRdb copy is restricted to in-frame clones and leaves out a portion. This sample has tens of thousands of clones, with around 93% found just once. The sample was CD4+ or CD8+ T cells sorted from blood, taken in a trial of the OX40 agonist ivuxolimab. These receptors were obtained from an adult with an advanced solid tumor such as melanoma, head and neck, liver or kidney cancer. The CDR3 runs from the conserved cysteine through the conserved F or W. The D gene is left open where the match is weak. Size values are once, few and many counts, or a class for expanded clones, and some rows have none.

-	TRBV2	TRBJ1-5	-	CASTPISGYQPQHF	TGTGCCAGCACTCCCATTTCCGGATATCAGCCCCAGCATTTT
-	TRBV15	TRBJ2-3	TRBD2	CATSKGLAGAAGTDTQYF	TGTGCCACCAGCAAGGGACTAGCGGGAGCCGCCGGCACAGATACGCAGTATTTT
-	TRBV19	TRBJ2-3	TRBD2	CASSRAGEGTDTQYF	TGTGCCAGTAGCCGAGCGGGAGAAGGCACAGATACGCAGTATTTT
-	TRBV9	TRBJ2-7	TRBD2	CASSVGRDYSYEQYF	TGTGCCAGCAGCGTAGGGCGGGACTACTCCTACGAGCAGTACTTC
-	TRBV6-5	TRBJ2-1	TRBD2	CASNLAGGGENEQFF	TGTGCCAGCAATTTAGCGGGAGGGGGTGAAAATGAGCAGTTCTTC
few	TRBV15	TRBJ1-5	TRBD1	CATSRDRGSNQPQHF	TGTGCCACCAGTAGGGACAGGGGGTCGAATCAGCCCCAGCATTTT
-	TRBV27	TRBJ1-1	-	CASSLSSTHNTEAFF	TGTGCCAGCAGTTTATCATCCACCCACAACACTGAAGCTTTCTTT
-	TRBV19	TRBJ2-3	TRBD2	CALGTKSTDTQYF	TGTGCCTTGGGGACTAAAAGCACAGATACGCAGTATTTT
-	TRBV5-1	TRBJ2-7	-	CASSLDDPAYEQYF	TGCGCCAGCAGCTTGGACGATCCCGCCTACGAGCAGTACTTC
-	TRBV2	TRBJ1-5	-	CASRQRPGESNQPQHF	TGTGCCAGCAGACAACGGCCGGGGGAGAGCAATCAGCCCCAGCATTTT
-	TRBV2	TRBJ1-5	TRBD1	CASSEDRGLRQPQHF	TGTGCCAGCAGTGAGGACAGGGGGCTGCGGCAGCCCCAGCATTTT
-	TRBV30	TRBJ1-1	-	CAWSANRDLAEAFF	TGTGCCTGGAGTGCTAACAGGGATTTGGCTGAAGCTTTCTTT
-	TRBV6-5	TRBJ1-2	-	CASSYQDRTNYGYTF	TGTGCCAGCAGTTACCAAGACAGAACTAACTATGGCTACACCTTC
-	TRBV18	TRBJ2-3	TRBD1	CASSRVTGGTDTQYF	TGTGCCAGCTCACGGGTGACAGGGGGGACAGATACGCAGTATTTT
-	TRBV9	TRBJ2-7	TRBD2	CASSVTTSGRARSEQYF	TGTGCCAGCAGCGTAACCACTAGCGGGAGGGCCAGGAGCGAGCAGTACTTC
-	TRBV7-9	TRBJ2-1	TRBD1	CASSPGTGSNEQFF	TGTGCCAGCAGCCCCGGGACAGGGAGCAATGAGCAGTTCTTC
-	TRBV18	TRBJ2-5	TRBD1	CASSVGDRNLGTQYF	TGTGCCAGCTCAGTCGGGGACAGAAATTTGGGGACCCAGTACTTC
once	TRBV27	TRBJ1-5	-	CASSLFGGSINQPQHF	TGTGCCAGCAGTTTATTTGGGGGTTCGATCAATCAGCCCCAGCATTTT
-	TRBV7-8	TRBJ2-3	TRBD2	CASSPRTSPGPQYF	TGTGCCAGCAGCCCGCGGACTAGCCCAGGACCGCAGTATTTT
-	TRBV30	TRBJ1-5	-	CAWSVGAGRQPQHF	TGTGCCTGGAGTGTAGGGGCAGGGAGGCAGCCCCAGCATTTT